This T cell receptor beta chain is from a study of metastatic and nonmetastatic thyroid tumors. Study results and caveats: A significant increase in TCR beta diversity was reportedly seen in malignant thyroid tumors relative to benign nodules, in blood and tumor.

This clone has ten or more counts. Its matching antigen is unknown. Not a single patient had been given any form of treatment at any point before undergoing thyroid surgery. How the authors handled the data: CDR3 was compared across clinicopathological groups, and the resulting differences were used to build a distant-metastasis classifier for papillary thyroid cancer. With MiXCR, TCRdb reprocessed the PCR reads. TCRdb assigned the V and J calls; the authors' analysis was not used. The data show about 82,000 clones, 12% seen once. The sequencing sample was made of tumor tissue. This receptor was identified in a female donor with papillary thyroid cancer or a benign thyroid nodule (not recorded which). Some clones in this sample may be carry-over from other donors' samples.

The CDR3 region is CATQSPPRGEQFF. In nucleotides, the CDR3 is TGTGCCACCCAGTCTCCACCCCGGGGTGAGCAGTTCTTC. The chain combines TRBV6-2 or TRBV6-3 with TRBJ2-1; D is possibly TRBD2 (5 bases). In germline, CDR1 is MNHEY, CDR2 SVGEGT. This CDR3 region has 13 residues. The V gene lost 10 bases and the J gene lost 9 bases, with 19 bases spanning the gap.